This T cell receptor (beta chain) was captured in a study of radiotherapy plus CTLA-4 blockade in lung cancer. Sequencing was performed with immunoSEQ multiplex PCR; in TCRdb, only in-frame clones are kept and a portion is missing. The sample consists of tens of thousands of clones, around 77% of them appearing once. Sequencing was performed on peripheral blood, taken from a patient treated with radiotherapy plus ipilimumab. The source of this sequence is a human donor with non-small cell lung cancer who had a complete response to radiotherapy plus ipilimumab.

As DNA, the CDR3 is TGTGCCAGCAGTACCACAATGGAGGGGGATGAAGCTTTCTTT. Its translation is CASSTTMEGDEAFF. The V gene is TRBV6-5, the J gene TRBJ1-1; a weak D match, TRBD1 (6 bases). This CDR3 comprises 14 residues. In germline, CDR1 is MNHEY, CDR2 SVGAGI. Trimming removed 5 bases at V and 7 bases at J, with 17 bases between.